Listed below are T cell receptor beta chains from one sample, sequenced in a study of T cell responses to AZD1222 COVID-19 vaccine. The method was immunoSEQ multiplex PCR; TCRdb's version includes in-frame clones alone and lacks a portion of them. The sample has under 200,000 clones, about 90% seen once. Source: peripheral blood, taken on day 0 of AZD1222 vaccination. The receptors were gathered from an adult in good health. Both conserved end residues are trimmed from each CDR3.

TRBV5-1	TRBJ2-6	ASSLWGSGANVLT
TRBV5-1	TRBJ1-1	ASGQDLNTEAF
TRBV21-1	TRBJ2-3	ASSTQVSDTQY
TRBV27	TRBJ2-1	ASSWTSEYNEQF
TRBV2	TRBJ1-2	ASRQGGTLYGYT
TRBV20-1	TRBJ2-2	SASKLAGNTGELF
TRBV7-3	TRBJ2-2	ASRDGGRDGELF
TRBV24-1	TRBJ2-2	ATSDRNTGELF
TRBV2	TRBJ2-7	ASSRDLSYEQY
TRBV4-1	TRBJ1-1	ASSQSTEAF
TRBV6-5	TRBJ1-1	ASSSNRGTEAF
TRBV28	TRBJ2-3	ASGDRGQSDTQY
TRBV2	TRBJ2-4	ASSENAKTFQY
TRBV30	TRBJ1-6	AWSQKGQGGSPLH
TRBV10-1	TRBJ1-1	ASKVTAEAF
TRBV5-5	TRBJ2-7	ASSRRGGSYEQY
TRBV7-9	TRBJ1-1	ASSLAQGVNTEAF
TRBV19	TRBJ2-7	ASSIGSVGDEQY
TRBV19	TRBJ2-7	ASSIERGLYEQY
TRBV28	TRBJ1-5	ASSFGGDSGQPQH
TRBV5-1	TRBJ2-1	ASSLASGRPHEQF
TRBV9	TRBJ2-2	ASSVAASPTRELF
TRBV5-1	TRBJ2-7	ASSLDAYEQY
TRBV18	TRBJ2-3	ASSPMPLDTQY
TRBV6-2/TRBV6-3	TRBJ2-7	ASSLGQHSYEQY
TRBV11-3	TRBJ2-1	ASSHDNEQF
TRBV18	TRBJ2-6	ASSPKWRLAGNSGANVLT
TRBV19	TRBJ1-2	ASSPGQGYGYT
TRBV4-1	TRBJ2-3	ASSPLGTSFTDTQY
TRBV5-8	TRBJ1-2	ASSLGFRDGTYGYT
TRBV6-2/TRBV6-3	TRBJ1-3	ASSSPGQGSGNTIY
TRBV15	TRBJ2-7	ATSMPGTDEQY
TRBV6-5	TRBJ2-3	ASRGTNTDTQY
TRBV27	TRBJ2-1	ASSLPGMPHEQF
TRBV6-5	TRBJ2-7	ASRYTQNTYEQY
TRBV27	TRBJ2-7	ASRSLVEVAYEQY
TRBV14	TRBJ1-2	ASSPWDSKQANGYT
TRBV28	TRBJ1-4	ASSIPHRGPHNEKLF
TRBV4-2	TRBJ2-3	ASSQLGQGTDTQY
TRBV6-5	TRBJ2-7	ASSYSDNLAGYEQY
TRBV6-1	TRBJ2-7	ASSEAGGGEQY
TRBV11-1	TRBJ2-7	ASSTRSEEQY
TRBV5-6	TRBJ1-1	ASRNLGRINTEAF
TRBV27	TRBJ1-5	ASSLGRGHNQPQH
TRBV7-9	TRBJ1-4	ASSLALRGGLGELF